Reported below is one TCR beta chain. This specimen belongs to a study of CD8 T cells in Susac syndrome. After extraction with the RNeasy kit, 0.5 to 1 ug of the RNA was reverse transcribed using random hexamers. MiXCR, applied by TCRdb to the immunoSEQ multiplex PCR reads, yields one record per CDR3 protein. The sample carries 200,000 to 250,000 distinct CDR3 sequences, 80% to 95% recorded once. The V segment lost 5 bases and the J segment 7 bases; nucleotides outside the gene matches: 13. Per germline, CDR1 SGDLS and CDR2 YYNGEE. The CDR3 contains 17 residues. The chain combines TRBV9 with TRBJ2-2; 11 bases align to TRBD2. The clonotype comes from a human donor with multiple sclerosis. Sequenced sample: CD4+ T cells from PBMCs. Here the CDR3 reads CASSQPSGRSPGGELFF. The CDR3, as DNA: TGTGCCAGCAGTCAACCTAGCGGGAGGTCACCTGGCGGGGAGCTGTTTTTT.